The T cell receptor beta chain under discussion was sequenced for a study of T cells in Graves' hyperthyroidism and ophthalmopathy. Study results and limitations: Most expanded thyroid clonotypes above 0.001 also appeared in blood.

Details on this clonotype: Its antigen is not identified.

Germline V CDR1 and CDR2: MGHDK, SYGVNS. V was shortened by 3 bases and J by 9 bases, with 15 bases between the two germline ends. The CDR3 contains 15 residues. RNA transcripts gave rise to amplified TCR beta CDR3 regions. RT-PCR in the first round (using the HTBI primer set) targeted the TCR CDR3. One entry per CDR3 protein, called by TCRdb with MiXCR from the multiplex PCR reads. In the table there are fewer than 700,000 distinct CDR3 sequences, under 20% of which are singletons. The source material was blood. V gene TRBV25-1 combines with J gene TRBJ1-6; the D gene is possibly TRBD1 (5 bases). This receptor was identified in a woman in her 30s with Graves' hyperthyroidism. Here the CDR3 DNA reads TGTGCCAGCAGTGAGATCGGTAACCAGGGTTCACCCCTCCACTTT. As protein: CASSEIGNQGSPLHF. The entire variable domain, with the rest obtained from reference TRBV25-1 and TRBJ1-6, is as follows: EADIYQTPRYLVIGTGKKITLECSQTMGHDKMYWYQQDPGMELHLIHYSYGVNSTEKGDLSSESTVSRIRTEHFPLTLESARPSHTSQYLCASSEIGNQGSPLHFGNGTRLTVT.